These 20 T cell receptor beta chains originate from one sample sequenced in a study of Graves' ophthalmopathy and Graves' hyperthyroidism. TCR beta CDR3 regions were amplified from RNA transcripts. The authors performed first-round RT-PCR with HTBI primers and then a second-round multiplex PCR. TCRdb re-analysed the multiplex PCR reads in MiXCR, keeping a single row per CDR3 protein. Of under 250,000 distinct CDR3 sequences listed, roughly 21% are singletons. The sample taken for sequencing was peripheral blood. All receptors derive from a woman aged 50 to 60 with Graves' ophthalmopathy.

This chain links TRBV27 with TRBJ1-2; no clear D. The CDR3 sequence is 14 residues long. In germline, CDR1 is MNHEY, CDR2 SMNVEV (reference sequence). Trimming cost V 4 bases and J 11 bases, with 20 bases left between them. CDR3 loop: CASSYLGANMGYTF. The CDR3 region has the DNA TGTGCCAGCAGTTATTTGGGCGCGAACATGGGGTACACCTTC.

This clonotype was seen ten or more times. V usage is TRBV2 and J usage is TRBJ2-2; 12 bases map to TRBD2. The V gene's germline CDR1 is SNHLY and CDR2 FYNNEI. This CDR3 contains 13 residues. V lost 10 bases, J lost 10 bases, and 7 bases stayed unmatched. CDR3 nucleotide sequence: TGTGCCACCGCTAGCGGGGGGGATCCGGAGCTGTTTTTT. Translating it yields CATASGGDPELFF.

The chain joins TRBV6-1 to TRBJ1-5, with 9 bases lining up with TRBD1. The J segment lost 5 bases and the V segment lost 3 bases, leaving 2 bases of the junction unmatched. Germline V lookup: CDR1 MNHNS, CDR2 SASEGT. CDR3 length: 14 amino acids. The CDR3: CASSDGTGYQPQHF. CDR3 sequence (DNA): TGTGCCAGCAGTGACGGGACAGGGTATCAGCCCCAGCATTTT.

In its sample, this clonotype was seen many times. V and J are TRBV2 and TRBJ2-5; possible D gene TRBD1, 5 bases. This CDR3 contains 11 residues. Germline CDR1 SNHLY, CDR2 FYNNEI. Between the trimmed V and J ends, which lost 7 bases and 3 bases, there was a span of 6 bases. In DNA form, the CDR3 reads TGTGCCAGCAAACAGGAAGAGACCCAGTACTTC. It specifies CASKQEETQYF.

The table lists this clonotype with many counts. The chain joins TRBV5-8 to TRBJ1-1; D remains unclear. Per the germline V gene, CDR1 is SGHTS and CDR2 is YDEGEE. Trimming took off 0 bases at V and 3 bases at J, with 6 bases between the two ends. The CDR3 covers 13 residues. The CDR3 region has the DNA TGTGCCAGCAGCTTGGATCGTGACACTGAAGCTTTCTTT. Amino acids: CASSLDRDTEAFF.

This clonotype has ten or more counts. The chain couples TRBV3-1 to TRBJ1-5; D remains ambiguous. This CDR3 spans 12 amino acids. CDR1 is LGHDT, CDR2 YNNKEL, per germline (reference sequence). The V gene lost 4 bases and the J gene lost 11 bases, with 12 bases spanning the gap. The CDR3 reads CASSPPGGTQHF. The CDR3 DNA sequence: TGTGCCAGCAGCCCTCCCGGAGGTACCCAGCATTTT.

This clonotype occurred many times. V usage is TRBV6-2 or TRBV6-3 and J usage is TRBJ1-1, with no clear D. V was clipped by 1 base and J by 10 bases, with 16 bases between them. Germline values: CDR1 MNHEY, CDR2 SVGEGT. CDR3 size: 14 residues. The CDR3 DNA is TGTGCCAGCAGTTACTACGTACAGCGGGTCGGAGCTTTCTTT. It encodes CASSYYVQRVGAFF.

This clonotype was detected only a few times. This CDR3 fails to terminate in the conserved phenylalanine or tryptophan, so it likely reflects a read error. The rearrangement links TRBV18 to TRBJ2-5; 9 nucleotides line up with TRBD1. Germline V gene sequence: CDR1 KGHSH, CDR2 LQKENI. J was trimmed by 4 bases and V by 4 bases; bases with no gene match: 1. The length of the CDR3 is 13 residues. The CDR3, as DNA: TGTGCCAGCTCACTGGACAGGGGAGAGACCCAGTACCTC. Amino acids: CASSLDRGETQYL.

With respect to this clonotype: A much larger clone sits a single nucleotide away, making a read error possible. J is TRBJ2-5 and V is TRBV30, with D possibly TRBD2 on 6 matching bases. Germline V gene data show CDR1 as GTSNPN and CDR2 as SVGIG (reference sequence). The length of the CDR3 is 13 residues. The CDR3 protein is CAWSLGGMKTLYF. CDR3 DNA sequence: TGTGCCTGGAGCCTGGGGGGTATGAAGACCCTGTACTTC.

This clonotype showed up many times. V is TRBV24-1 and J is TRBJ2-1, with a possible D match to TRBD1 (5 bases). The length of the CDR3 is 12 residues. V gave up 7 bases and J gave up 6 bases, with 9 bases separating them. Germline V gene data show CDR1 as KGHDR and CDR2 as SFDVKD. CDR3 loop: CATRGRGNEQFF. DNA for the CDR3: TGTGCCACCAGAGGTAGGGGCAATGAGCAGTTCTTC.

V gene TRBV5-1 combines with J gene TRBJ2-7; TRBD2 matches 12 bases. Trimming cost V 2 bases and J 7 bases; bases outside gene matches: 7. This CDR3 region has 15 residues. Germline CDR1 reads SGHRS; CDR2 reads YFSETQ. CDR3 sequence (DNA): TGCGCCAGCAGCTTAAGGACTAGCGGGATACGGGAGCAGTACTTC. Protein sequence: CASSLRTSGIREQYF. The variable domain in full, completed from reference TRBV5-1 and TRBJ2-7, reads KAGVTQTPRYLIKTRGQQVTLSCSPISGHRSVSWYQQTPGQGLQFLFEYFSETQRNKGNFPGRFSGRQFSNSRSEMNVSTLELGDSALYLCASSLRTSGIREQYFGPGTRLTVT.

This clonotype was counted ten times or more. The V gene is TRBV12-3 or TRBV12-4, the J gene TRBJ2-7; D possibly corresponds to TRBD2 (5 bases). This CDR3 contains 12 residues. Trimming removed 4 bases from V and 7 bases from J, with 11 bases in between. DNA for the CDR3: TGTGCCAGCAGTTGGCAGCAGCGGGAGCAGTACTTC. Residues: CASSWQQREQYF.

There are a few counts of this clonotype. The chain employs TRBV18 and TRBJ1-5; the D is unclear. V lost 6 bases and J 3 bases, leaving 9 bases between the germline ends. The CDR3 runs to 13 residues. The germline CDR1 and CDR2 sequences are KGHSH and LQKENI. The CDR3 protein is CASSREDNQPQHF. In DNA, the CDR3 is TGTGCCAGCTCTCGGGAGGACAATCAGCCCCAGCATTTT.

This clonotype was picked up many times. Here the CDR3 DNA reads TGCAGTGCTAGGGGGACTGCGAATTCCCCGGTCGAGCAGTACTTC. Amino acid sequence: CSARGTANSPVEQYF. This chain uses TRBV20-1 with TRBJ2-7; D may be TRBD2 (6 bases). The germline gives CDR1 DFQATT, CDR2 SNEGSKA (reference sequence). V lost 3 bases and J lost 6, with 21 bases in between. This CDR3 is 15 amino acids long.

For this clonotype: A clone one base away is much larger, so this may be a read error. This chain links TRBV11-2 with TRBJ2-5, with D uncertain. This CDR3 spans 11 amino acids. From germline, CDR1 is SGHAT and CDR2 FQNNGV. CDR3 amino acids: CAISSSATQYF. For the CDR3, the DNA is TGTGCCATCAGCTCCTCCGCGACCCAGTACTTC.

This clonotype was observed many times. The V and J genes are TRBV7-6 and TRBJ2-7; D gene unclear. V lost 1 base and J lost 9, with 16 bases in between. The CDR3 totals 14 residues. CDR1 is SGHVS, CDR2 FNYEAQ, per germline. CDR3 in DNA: TGTGCCAGCAGCTTAGAGGCGACCCCTCGAGGGCAGTACTTC. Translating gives CASSLEATPRGQYF.

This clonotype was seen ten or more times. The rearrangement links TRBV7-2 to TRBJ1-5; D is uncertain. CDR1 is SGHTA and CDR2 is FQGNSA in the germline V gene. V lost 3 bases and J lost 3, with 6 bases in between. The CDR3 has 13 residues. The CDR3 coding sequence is TGTGCCAGCAGCTTGACGTTCAATCAGCCCCAGCATTTT. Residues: CASSLTFNQPQHF.

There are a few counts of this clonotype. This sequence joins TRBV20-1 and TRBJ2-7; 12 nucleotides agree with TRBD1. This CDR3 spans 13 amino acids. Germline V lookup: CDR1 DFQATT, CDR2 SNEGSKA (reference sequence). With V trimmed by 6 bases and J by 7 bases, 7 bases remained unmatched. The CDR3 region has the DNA TGCAGTGCCCCGGGACAGGGGGCGAGGGAGCAGTACTTC. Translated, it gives CSAPGQGAREQYF.

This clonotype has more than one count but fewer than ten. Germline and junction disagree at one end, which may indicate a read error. The CDR3 nucleotides are TGTGCCAGCAGTTCCCAGGCTAATCTCGGTCTACCCCTCCGCTTT. Translation: CASSSQANLGLPLRF. This chain joins TRBV12-3 or TRBV12-4 and TRBJ1-6; unclear D gene. CDR3 size: 15 residues.

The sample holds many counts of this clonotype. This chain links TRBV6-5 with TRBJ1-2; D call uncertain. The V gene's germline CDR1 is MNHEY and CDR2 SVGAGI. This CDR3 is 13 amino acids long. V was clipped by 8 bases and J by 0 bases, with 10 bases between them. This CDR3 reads CASGYQTNYGYTF. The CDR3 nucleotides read TGTGCCAGCGGATACCAAACTAACTATGGCTACACCTTC.